This T cell receptor (beta chain) was observed in a study of T cells in narcolepsy (dated by TCRdb to the late 2010s). Describing the broader study: Patients with narcolepsy type 1 or type 2 (NT1, NT2) and healthy control donors were enrolled in the study. To look for autoreactive T cells in narcolepsy patients that target self-antigens of hypocretin neurons (hypocretin, TRIB2), the study used TCR Vbeta sequencing to follow clonotypes in blood and CSF.

Study-wide findings and limitations: Autoreactive clonotypes were reported to be detected serially in the blood of the same patients and of different patients, but not in the blood of healthy controls. In plots comparing CSF and blood CD4+ T cell clonotypes from the same patient, HCRT-specific and TRIB2-specific autoreactive clonotypes were highlighted. Numbers of sequenced blood memory CD4+ clonotypes were comparable, averaging roughly 40,000 in patients and under 35,000 in controls. No sequences matching autoreactive T cell clones were contained in some blood memory CD4+ repertoires from patients and controls.

The method behind the library was the immunoSEQ multiplex PCR assay. Entries here come from immuneACCESS through TCRdb and include only in-frame sequences with V and J called. Some clones fail to appear in such tables; in the studies checked, an unresolved V gene covers under half of the shortfall, and the cause of the remainder is unknown. This sample lists 30,000 to 40,000 clones; around four fifths were detected once. The top ten constitute about 2.7% of the sample. Concerning this clone itself: Its antigen is currently not known. It has no much larger one-base neighbor in the sample; base qualities were not kept.

Memory CD4+ T cells were sorted ex vivo from peripheral blood of narcolepsy patients and healthy controls for TCR Vbeta sequencing. The CDR3 starts with the cysteine, ends with the phenylalanine, and has 13 residues. The sequence is cut down to CDR3 DNA, 39 bases in frame from base 1. V is clipped by 8 bases and J by 8 bases, and the sequence between their germline boundaries is 18 bases long. CDR1 LNHDA and CDR2 SQIVND are derived from the germline V gene (reference sequence). The sample was CD45RA- memory CD4+ T cells from PBMCs. Read against the paper, the sample's cell subset or site label means: memory T cells sorted ex vivo from peripheral blood. The chain links TRBV19 with TRBJ1-2; TRBD1 is a weak D gene call, 6 bases matching. The sequence was obtained from a human donor with narcolepsy. The CDR3 reads CASAGRGFLGYTF. The DNA sequence is as follows: TGTGCCAGTGCAGGGAGGGGGTTTCTCGGCTACACCTTC.